This T cell receptor beta chain was sequenced in a study of blood T cell repertoires in COVID-19. Method: immunoSEQ multiplex PCR; TCRdb's copy keeps in-frame clones and lacks some. The data show about 43,000 clones, more than 80% seen once. The CDR3 runs to 13 residues. V lost 4 bases, J lost 7 bases, and 11 bases lay in between. Looked up from germline, CDR1 is LGHDT and CDR2 is YNNKEL (reference sequence). Sequences were obtained from peripheral blood. The receptor comes from a man aged 80 or over in a cohort sampled during active COVID-19. The chain is built from TRBV3-1 (or the pseudogene TRBV3-2) and TRBJ1-3, with D possibly TRBD1 on 6 matching bases. CDR3 protein: CASSPQGWNTIYF. Written as DNA, the CDR3 is TGTGCCAGCAGCCCCCAGGGGTGGAACACCATATATTTT.